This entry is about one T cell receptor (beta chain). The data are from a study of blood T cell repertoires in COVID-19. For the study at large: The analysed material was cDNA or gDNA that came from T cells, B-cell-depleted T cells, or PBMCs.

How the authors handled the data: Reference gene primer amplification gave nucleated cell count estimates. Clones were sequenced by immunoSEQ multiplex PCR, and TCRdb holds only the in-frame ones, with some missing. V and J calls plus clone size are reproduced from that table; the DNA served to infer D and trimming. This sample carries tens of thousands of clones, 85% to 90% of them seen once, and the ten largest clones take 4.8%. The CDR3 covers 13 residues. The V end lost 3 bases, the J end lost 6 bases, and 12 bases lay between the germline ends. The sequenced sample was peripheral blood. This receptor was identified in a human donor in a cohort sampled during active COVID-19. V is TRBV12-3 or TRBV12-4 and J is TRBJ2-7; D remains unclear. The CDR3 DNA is TGTGCCAGCAGTTTGTCAGTTCTAGGCGAGCAGTACTTC. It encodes CASSLSVLGEQYF.